Following are 18 T cell receptor beta chains from one sample sequenced in a study of blood T cell repertoires in COVID-19. TCRdb keeps only in-frame clones here, not all; method: immunoSEQ multiplex PCR. Here the sample spans some 450,000 clones, more than 70% being singletons. The sample taken for sequencing was peripheral blood. Every receptor here comes from a woman aged 45-60 years with COVID-19, enrolled during active disease.

The CDR3 coding sequence is TGTGCCAGCAGCCCTAGACTAGCCGGGGAGCTGTTTTTT. Residues: CASSPRLAGELFF. The rearrangement uses TRBV9 and TRBJ2-2; TRBD2 might be the D (6 bases). V was clipped by 4 bases and J by 6 bases, with 10 bases between them. CDR3 size: 13 residues. Germline V gives CDR1 SGDLS, CDR2 YYNGEE.

This clone was seen a few times. The rearrangement joins TRBV29-1 to TRBJ1-4; no definite D call. Trimming removed 1 base at V and 9 bases at J, with 12 bases between. CDR1 is SQVTM, CDR2 ANQGSEA, per germline. The CDR3 sequence is 13 residues long. The DNA for the CDR3 is TGCAGCGTTGAAGGGCAGGAAGATCAAAAACTGTTTTTT. It encodes CSVEGQEDQKLFF. Using reference TRBV29-1 and TRBJ1-4 for the parts outside the CDR3, the full variable domain is SAVISQKPSRDICQRGTSLTIQCQVDSQVTMMFWYRQQPGQSLTLIATANQGSEATYESGFVIDKFPISRPNLTFSTLTVSNMSPEDSSIYLCSVEGQEDQKLFFGSGTQLSVL.

This clone appeared once. The genes are TRBV27 and TRBJ1-5; 8 bases agree with TRBD1. V was pared by 4 bases and J by 7 bases, with 12 bases of the junction left unmatched. The CDR3 is 16 amino acids. CDR1 and CDR2 (germline): MNHEY, SMNVEV (reference sequence). For the CDR3, the DNA is TGTGCCAGCAGTTCCTCCGGGACAGGCTTGATGCAGCCCCAGCATTTT. Its translation is CASSSSGTGLMQPQHF.

The V gene is TRBV6-5, the J gene TRBJ1-1; TRBD1 agrees at 9 bases. The germline V gene encodes CDR1 MNHEY and CDR2 SVGAGI. Trimming at V came to 0 bases and at J to 2 bases, leaving 4 bases not matched to a gene. The CDR3 length is 16 residues. Written as DNA, the CDR3 is TGTGCCAGCAGTTACTCGGGACAGGGACTCAACACTGAAGCTTTCTTT. Amino acids: CASSYSGQGLNTEAFF.

The chain uses TRBV24-1 and TRBJ2-1, with 10 bases aligning to TRBD2. Germline V gives CDR1 KGHDR, CDR2 SFDVKD. Trimming cost V 4 bases and J 8 bases; bases outside gene matches: 22. The CDR3 has 20 residues. The CDR3 region is CATSDWTGLERGGFEDEQFF. CDR3 nucleotides: TGTGCCACCAGTGACTGGACAGGGTTAGAGCGGGGGGGATTTGAAGATGAGCAGTTCTTC.

The rearrangement links TRBV7-2 to TRBJ1-3; unclear D gene. The ends were cut back, 1 base at V and 1 base at J, with 8 bases in the middle. Germline loops: CDR1 SGHTA, CDR2 FQGNSA. The CDR3 is made up of 15 amino acids. The CDR3 DNA sequence: TGTGCCAGCAGCTTAGGGAGCTTATCTGGAAACACCATATATTTT. Amino acids: CASSLGSLSGNTIYF.

The V and J genes are TRBV19 and TRBJ1-2; 7 bases line up with TRBD1. J lost 6 bases, V lost 7 bases, and 8 bases had no gene match. Germline CDR1 LNHDA, CDR2 SQIVND (reference sequence). The CDR3 is 13 residues long. The CDR3 coding sequence is TGTGCCAGTACCGGAGACAGGGCGGATGGCTACACCTTC. This translates into CASTGDRADGYTF.

The chain is built from TRBV7-6 and TRBJ2-1, with TRBD2 matching over 11 bases. Trimming took 4 bases from V and 4 from J; bases not matched to a gene: 6. The CDR3 totals 16 residues. The germline gives CDR1 SGHVS, CDR2 FNYEAQ. The CDR3 DNA is TGTGCCAGCAGCTCTGCCGGGACTAGCGGATACAATGAGCAGTTCTTC. Translating gives CASSSAGTSGYNEQFF.

This rearrangement joins TRBV20-1 to TRBJ2-7; D gene unclear. Germline V gives CDR1 DFQATT, CDR2 SNEGSKA (reference sequence). V lost 3 bases, J lost 4 bases, and 7 bases lay in between. There are 11 residues in the CDR3. CDR3 protein: CSARRGYEQYF. CDR3 in DNA: TGCAGTGCTAGGAGAGGATACGAGCAGTACTTC.

The chain carries TRBV3-1 (or the pseudogene TRBV3-2) and TRBJ2-4, with 8 bases lining up with TRBD1. Germline-derived CDR1 and CDR2 are LGHDT and YNNKEL (reference sequence). The CDR3 consists of 17 residues. V gave up 1 base and J gave up 8 bases; unmatched junction bases: 13. Here the CDR3 DNA reads TGTGCCAGCAGCCAAGGGAGCCCCACGGACAGGGATGACATTCAGTACTTC. Protein sequence: CASSQGSPTDRDDIQYF.

The chain combines TRBV5-6 with TRBJ1-1, with a weak D call TRBD1 (5 bases). The CDR3 covers 14 residues. Looked up from germline, CDR1 is SGHDT and CDR2 is YYEEEE. Trimming took 4 bases from V and 0 from J, leaving 10 bases between them. This chain's CDR3 is CASSGGLMNTEAFF. Here the CDR3 DNA reads TGTGCCAGCAGCGGGGGACTAATGAACACTGAAGCTTTCTTT.

The CDR3 here is CASSLGTGSGNTIYF. The DNA of the CDR3 is TGCGCCAGCAGCTTAGGGACAGGATCTGGAAACACCATATATTTT. This sequence joins TRBV5-1 and TRBJ1-3, with 8 bases identical to TRBD1. Germline CDR1 SGHRS, CDR2 YFSETQ. This CDR3 has 15 amino acids. Losses at the gene ends were 2 bases for V and 1 base for J; bases not matched to a gene: 2.

V and J are TRBV6-5 and TRBJ1-2; D is undetermined. CDR1 and CDR2 (germline): MNHEY, SVGAGI. The length of the CDR3 is 15 residues. Trimming left V 3 bases short and J 2 bases short, with 13 bases between. The CDR3 DNA is TGTGCCAGCAGTTATCGCCTCGGTCGAAACTATGGCTACACCTTC. This encodes CASSYRLGRNYGYTF.

The rearrangement uses TRBV6-6 and TRBJ1-5; D remains unclear. The CDR3 runs 12 residues. Germline CDR1 MNHNY, CDR2 SVGAGI (reference sequence). V lost 6 bases, J lost 9 bases, and 12 bases lay in between. CDR3 sequence (DNA): TGTGCCAGCAGGACTGCCGACGGGCCCCAGCATTTT. It is translated as CASRTADGPQHF.

The chain carries TRBV30 and TRBJ1-1; D is possibly TRBD1 (6 bases). V was pared by 0 bases and J by 5 bases, with 13 bases between. This CDR3 contains 14 residues. Germline V gene lookup returns CDR1 GTSNPN and CDR2 SVGIG (reference sequence). CDR3 in amino acids: CAWSVRQGWTEAFF. DNA of the CDR3: TGTGCCTGGAGTGTACGGCAGGGGTGGACTGAAGCTTTCTTT.

The chain uses TRBV30 and TRBJ2-7; 9 positions match TRBD1. Trimming cost V 5 bases and J 2 bases; bases outside gene matches: 1. Looked up from germline, CDR1 is GTSNPN and CDR2 is SVGIG (reference sequence). CDR3 length equals 12 residues. The CDR3 sequence is CAWDRGTYEQYF. In nucleotides, the CDR3 is TGTGCCTGGGACAGGGGGACCTACGAGCAGTACTTC.

V usage is TRBV5-1 and J usage is TRBJ2-2; a weak D match, TRBD1 (6 bases). This CDR3 has 16 amino acids. Trimming took off 3 bases at V and 0 bases at J, with 12 bases between the two ends. Germline lookup yields CDR1 SGHRS and CDR2 YFSETQ. The CDR3 DNA follows: TGCGCCAGCAGCTCGACCGGGACACCGAACACCGGGGAGCTGTTTTTT. Translating gives CASSSTGTPNTGELFF.

V is TRBV7-2 and J is TRBJ2-2; 10 nucleotides line up with TRBD1. V gave up 1 base and J gave up 6 bases; unmatched junction bases: 11. CDR1 and CDR2 from the germline V gene are SGHTA and FQGNSA. The CDR3 contains 18 residues. The CDR3 bases are TGTGCCAGCAGCTTAGAGGGGGGGACAGGGGTCCTGGCCGGGGAGCTGTTTTTT. It translates to CASSLEGGTGVLAGELFF.